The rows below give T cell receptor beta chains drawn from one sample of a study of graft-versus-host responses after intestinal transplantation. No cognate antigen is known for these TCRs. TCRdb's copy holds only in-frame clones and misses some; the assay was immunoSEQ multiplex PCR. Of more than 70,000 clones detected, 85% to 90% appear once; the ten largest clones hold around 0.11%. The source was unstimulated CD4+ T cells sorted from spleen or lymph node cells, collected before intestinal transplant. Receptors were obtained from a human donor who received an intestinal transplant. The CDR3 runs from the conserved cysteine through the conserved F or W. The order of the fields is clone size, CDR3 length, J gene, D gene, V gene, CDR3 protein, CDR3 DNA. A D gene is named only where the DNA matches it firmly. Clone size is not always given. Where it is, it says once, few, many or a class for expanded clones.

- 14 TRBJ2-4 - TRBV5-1 CASSPLASDTIGYF TGCGCCAGCAGCCCATTGGCCTCGGACACAATCGGATACTTC
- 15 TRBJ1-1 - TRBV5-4 CASSLGGGTNTEAFF TGTGCCAGCAGCTTGGGGGGGGGTACGAACACTGAAGCTTTCTTT
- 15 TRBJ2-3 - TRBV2 CASRRSGMGRDTQYF TGTGCCAGCCGCCGCTCAGGGATGGGGAGGGATACGCAGTATTTT
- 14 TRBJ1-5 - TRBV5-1 CASSLDSGNQPQHF TGCGCCAGCAGCTTGGATAGCGGCAATCAGCCCCAGCATTTT
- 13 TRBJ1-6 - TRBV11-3 CASSQGGTSPLHF TGTGCCAGCAGCCAAGGGGGTACGTCACCCCTCCACTTT
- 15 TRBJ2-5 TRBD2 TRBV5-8 CASSYKRGGQETQYF TGTGCCAGCAGCTATAAGCGGGGGGGCCAAGAGACCCAGTACTTC
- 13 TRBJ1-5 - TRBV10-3 CAIRGAVGQPQHF TGTGCCATCAGGGGGGCGGTTGGTCAGCCCCAGCATTTT
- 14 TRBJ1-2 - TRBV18 CASSPPEGRYGYTF TGTGCCAGCTCACCACCGGAAGGGAGGTATGGCTACACCTTC
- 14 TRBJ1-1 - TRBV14 CASSRPGRGTEAFF TGTGCCAGCAGCCGACCAGGGCGAGGCACTGAAGCTTTCTTT
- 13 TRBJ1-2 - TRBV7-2 CASSPVRDYGYTF TGTGCCAGCAGCCCGGTTCGGGACTATGGCTACACCTTC
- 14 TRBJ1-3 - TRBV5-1 CASSERVAGNTIYF TGCGCCAGCAGCGAACGGGTGGCTGGAAACACCATATATTTT
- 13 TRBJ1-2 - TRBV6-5 CASTRKGPYGYTF TGTGCCAGCACTAGGAAGGGGCCCTATGGCTACACCTTC
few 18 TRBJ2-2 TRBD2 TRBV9 CASSPPFRGGLNTGELFF TGTGCCAGCAGCCCACCCTTCCGGGGGGGCCTGAACACCGGGGAGCTGTTTTTT
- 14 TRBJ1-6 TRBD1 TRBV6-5 CASSAGTGRPPLHF TGTGCCAGCAGCGCCGGGACAGGGAGGCCACCCCTCCACTTT
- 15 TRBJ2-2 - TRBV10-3 CAISESIAGVGELFF TGTGCCATCAGTGAGTCGATCGCAGGGGTCGGGGAGCTGTTTTTT
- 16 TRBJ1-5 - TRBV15 CATSGGRGDSNQPQHF TGTGCCACCAGCGGAGGCAGGGGAGACAGCAATCAGCCCCAGCATTTT
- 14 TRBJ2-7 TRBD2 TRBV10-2 CASSEASGAYEQYF TGCGCCAGCAGTGAGGCTAGCGGGGCCTACGAGCAGTACTTC
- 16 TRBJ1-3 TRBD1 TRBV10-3 CAISLGQRRSGNTIYF TGTGCCATCAGCCTGGGACAGCGCCGTTCCGGAAACACCATATATTTT
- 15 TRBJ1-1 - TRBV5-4 CASSLAWGGSTEAFF TGTGCCAGCAGCTTGGCCTGGGGGGGCAGCACTGAAGCTTTCTTT
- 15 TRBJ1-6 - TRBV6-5 CASSSTGLEGSPLHF TGTGCCAGCAGTTCCACCGGACTCGAGGGTTCACCCCTCCACTTT
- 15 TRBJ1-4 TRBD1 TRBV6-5 CASRMTGTGGEKLFF TGTGCCAGCAGGATGACCGGGACAGGGGGAGAAAAACTGTTTTTT
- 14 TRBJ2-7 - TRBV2 CASREQGLFYEQYF TGTGCCAGCAGAGAGCAGGGGCTCTTCTACGAGCAGTACTTC
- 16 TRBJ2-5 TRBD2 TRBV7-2 CASSLGVRGGLETQYF TGTGCCAGCAGCTTAGGTGTGCGGGGGGGCCTGGAGACCCAGTACTTC
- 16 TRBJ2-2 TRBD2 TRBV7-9 CASSLAAGRGTGELFF TGTGCCAGCAGCTTGGCAGCCGGGCGGGGGACCGGGGAGCTGTTTTTT
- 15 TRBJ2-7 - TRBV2 CASSLRDGGSYEQYF TGTGCCAGCAGCCTGCGGGACGGTGGGTCCTACGAGCAGTACTTC
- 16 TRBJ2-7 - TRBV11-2 CASSLNLGGASYEQYF TGTGCCAGCAGCTTAAATTTGGGGGGGGCCTCCTACGAGCAGTACTTC
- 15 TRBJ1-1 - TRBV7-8 CASSLVYDTIAEAFF TGTGCCAGCAGCTTAGTTTATGACACAATAGCTGAAGCTTTCTTT
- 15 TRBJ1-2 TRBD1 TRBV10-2 CASSDGTAKNYGYTF TGCGCCAGCAGTGACGGGACAGCAAAAAACTATGGCTACACCTTC
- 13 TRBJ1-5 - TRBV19 CASSSRVGQPQHF TGTGCCAGTAGTAGCCGGGTCGGGCAGCCCCAGCATTTT
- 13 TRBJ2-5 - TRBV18 CASSPLRVETQYF TGTGCCAGCTCACCATTGAGGGTGGAGACCCAGTACTTC
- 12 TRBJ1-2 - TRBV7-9 CASNQGADGYTF TGTGCCAGCAACCAAGGGGCAGACGGCTACACCTTC
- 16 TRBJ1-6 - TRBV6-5 CASSYKGGGGSSPLHF TGTGCCAGCAGTTACAAAGGAGGGGGGGGGAGTTCACCCCTCCACTTT
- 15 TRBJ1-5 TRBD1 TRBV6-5 CASTPGGGTNQPQHF TGTGCCAGCACCCCAGGGGGTGGTACCAATCAGCCCCAGCATTTT
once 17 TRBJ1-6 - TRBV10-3 CAISESLDSPTNSPLHF TGTGCCATCAGTGAGTCACTGGACAGCCCCACGAATTCACCCCTCCACTTT
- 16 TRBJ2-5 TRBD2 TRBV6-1 CASSEVPSGVLGTQYF TGTGCCAGCAGTGAAGTTCCTAGCGGGGTATTGGGGACCCAGTACTTC
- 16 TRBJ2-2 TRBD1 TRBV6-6 CASRPDRDRITGELFF TGTGCCAGCAGACCCGACCGGGACAGGATCACCGGGGAGCTGTTTTTT
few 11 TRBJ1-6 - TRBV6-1 CASSELSPLHF TGTGCCAGCAGTGAACTATCACCCCTCCACTTT
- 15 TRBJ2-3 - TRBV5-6 CASSLLRVLTDTQYF TGTGCCAGCAGCTTGCTGCGGGTCCTCACAGATACGCAGTATTTT
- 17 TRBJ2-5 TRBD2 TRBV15 CATSRGAGRGSGETQYF TGTGCCACCAGCAGAGGAGCCGGGAGGGGATCGGGAGAGACCCAGTACTTC
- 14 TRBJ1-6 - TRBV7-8 CASTIGGYNSPLHF TGTGCCAGCACCATTGGGGGGTATAATTCACCCCTCCACTTT
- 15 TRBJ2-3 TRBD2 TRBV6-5 CASSPGLAEWGTQYF TGTGCCAGCAGCCCCGGACTAGCGGAGTGGGGTACGCAGTATTTT
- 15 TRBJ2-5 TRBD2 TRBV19 CASSIGTSLGETQYF TGTGCCAGTAGTATCGGGACTAGCCTGGGCGAGACCCAGTACTTC
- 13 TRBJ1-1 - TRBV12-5 CASGLGFGELVFF TGTGCTAGTGGTTTGGGGTTCGGGGAGTTAGTATTCTTT
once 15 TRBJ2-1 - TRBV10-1 CASSEFKSRNNEQFF TGCGCCAGCAGTGAGTTCAAATCCAGGAACAATGAGCAGTTCTTC
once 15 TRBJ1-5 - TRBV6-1 CASSYGPGSNQPQHF TGTGCCAGCAGCTACGGACCGGGGAGCAATCAGCCCCAGCATTTT
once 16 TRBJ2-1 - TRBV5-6 CASSQNRVRSYNEQFF TGTGCCAGCAGCCAAAACAGGGTTAGGAGTTACAATGAGCAGTTCTTC
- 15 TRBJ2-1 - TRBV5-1 CASSGRQAPGNEQFF TGCGCCAGCAGCGGGCGACAGGCCCCGGGCAATGAGCAGTTCTTC
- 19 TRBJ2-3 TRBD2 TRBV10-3 CAISEKVAGRTKSTDTQYF TGTGCCATCAGTGAGAAGGTAGCGGGCCGGACTAAATCCACAGATACGCAGTATTTT
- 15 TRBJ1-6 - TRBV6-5 CASRSVEGGYSPLHF TGTGCCAGCAGGAGTGTTGAAGGGGGTTATTCACCCCTCCACTTT
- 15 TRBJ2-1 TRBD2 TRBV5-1 CASSLALAGGVEQFF TGCGCCAGCAGCTTGGCGCTAGCGGGGGGCGTTGAGCAGTTCTTC
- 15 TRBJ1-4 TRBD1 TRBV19 CASSAFGTGPEKLFF TGTGCCAGTAGCGCGTTCGGGACAGGGCCCGAAAAACTGTTTTTT
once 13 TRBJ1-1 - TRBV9 CASTAQANTEAFF TGTGCCAGCACGGCGCAGGCCAACACTGAAGCTTTCTTT
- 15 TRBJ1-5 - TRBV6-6 CASSYSTHSNQPQHF TGTGCCAGCAGTTACTCGACACATAGCAATCAGCCCCAGCATTTT
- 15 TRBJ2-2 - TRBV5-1 CASSAPGHSTGELFF TGCGCCAGCAGCGCCCCGGGACATTCCACCGGGGAGCTGTTTTTT
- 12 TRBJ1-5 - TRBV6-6 CASTAPDQPQHF TGTGCCAGCACCGCCCCGGATCAGCCCCAGCATTTT
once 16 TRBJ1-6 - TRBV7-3 CAPHFGRVSYNSPLHF TGTGCCCCCCACTTCGGCAGGGTCTCCTATAATTCACCCCTCCACTTT
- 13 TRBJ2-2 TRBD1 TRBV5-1 CASSFQGAGELFF TGCGCCAGCAGCTTCCAGGGGGCCGGGGAGCTGTTTTTT
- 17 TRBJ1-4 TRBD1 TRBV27 CASSRTLIGGFGEKLFF TGTGCCAGCAGCCGCACTCTTATAGGGGGCTTTGGGGAAAAACTGTTTTTT
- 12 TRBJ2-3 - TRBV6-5 CASSSVADTQYF TGTGCCAGCAGTTCGGTCGCAGATACGCAGTATTTT